The 23 T cell receptor beta chains reported below all come from one sample, sequenced in a study of T-cell memory formation after mild COVID-19. MiXCR, applied by TCRdb to the 5' RACE reads, yields one record per CDR3 protein. The table shows around 150,000 distinct CDR3 sequences, with more than 14% occurring only once. Sequencing used PBMCs or a T cell subset sorted from them (not recorded which). Source of these receptors: an adult woman who had mild COVID-19 (a few samples of this study predate the infection). Cell type and time point are not known.

The chain employs TRBV6-6 and TRBJ1-4; TRBD1 matches at 7 bases. Germline loops: CDR1 MNHNY, CDR2 SVGAGI (reference sequence). This CDR3 comprises 19 residues. V was clipped by 0 bases and J by 8 bases; unmatched bases: 18. CDR3 DNA sequence: TGTGCCAGCAGTTACTCGGCCCTAATCCGGGACAGAGTGGGCGAAAAACTGTTTTTT. Its translation: CASSYSALIRDRVGEKLFF.

V and J are TRBV13 and TRBJ2-7; 8 bases fit TRBD2. The germline V gene has CDR1 PRHDT and CDR2 FYEKMQ (reference sequence). The CDR3 runs to 12 residues. V lost 1 base and J lost 11; bases outside the gene matches: 4. Here the CDR3 DNA reads TGTGCCAGCAGCTTAGAACTAGCGGAGGAGTACTTC. It codes for CASSLELAEEYF.

This clonotype was counted many times. V gene TRBV7-8 combines with J gene TRBJ2-7; 9 nucleotides line up with TRBD1. The CDR3 totals 15 residues. From germline, CDR1 is SGHVS and CDR2 FQNEAQ. V shed 5 bases, J shed 4 bases, and the junction held 9 bases outside the gene matches. The DNA for the CDR3 is TGTGCCAGCAGCCGGAGCCGGGACAGGGTATACGAGCAGTACTTC. This sequence encodes CASSRSRDRVYEQYF.

This clonotype was seen repeatedly, ten times or more. DNA of the CDR3: TGTGCCACCAGTGATTTGCGGGGCGCCTACAATGAGCAGTTCTTC. Its protein is CATSDLRGAYNEQFF. The chain links TRBV24-1 to TRBJ2-1, with D possibly called TRBD1 or TRBD2 (5 bases each). Germline values: CDR1 KGHDR, CDR2 SFDVKD. The CDR3 totals 15 residues. Trimming removed 0 bases from V and 2 bases from J, with 7 bases in between.

The V call is TRBV5-1, the J call TRBJ2-1, with 11 bases lining up with TRBD1. Germline lookup yields CDR1 SGHRS and CDR2 YFSETQ. The CDR3 spans 16 residues. Trimming cost V 4 bases and J 7 bases; bases outside gene matches: 10. The CDR3 DNA follows: TGCGCCAGCAGCCTCTACCAGGGACAGGGGGTGAATGAGCAGTTCTTC. It encodes CASSLYQGQGVNEQFF.

The chain links TRBV24-1 to TRBJ2-5; D possibly matches TRBD1 or TRBD2 (5 bases each). Trimming stripped 7 bases from V and 5 bases from J, with 19 bases between. CDR1 and CDR2 (germline): KGHDR, SFDVKD. The CDR3 consists of 15 residues. As DNA, the CDR3 is TGTGCCACCAGCCTTGGGGGAGTTACGGAGGAGACCCAGTACTTC. Translation: CATSLGGVTEETQYF.

This clonotype was counted a few times. This chain joins TRBV5-1 and TRBJ1-1; 9 bases map to TRBD1. This CDR3 is built from 15 residues. CDR1 is SGHRS and CDR2 is YFSETQ in the germline V gene. Trimming removed 1 base from V and 1 base from J; junction bases left unmatched: 2. CDR3 region: CASSLTQGANTEAFF. CDR3 coding DNA: TGCGCCAGCAGCTTGACACAGGGGGCGAACACTGAAGCTTTCTTT.

This chain connects TRBV7-3 to TRBJ2-3, with 8 bases aligning to TRBD2. CDR3 length equals 16 residues. The germline V gene encodes CDR1 SGHTA and CDR2 FQGTGA. The ends lost 5 bases at V and 0 bases at J; junction bases unmatched: 7. CDR3 residues: CASSRTSFLSTDTQYF. The CDR3 nucleotides are TGTGCCAGCAGCCGGACTAGCTTTTTGAGCACAGATACGCAGTATTTT. Together with reference TRBV7-3 and TRBJ2-3, the CDR3 gives the full variable domain: GAGVSQTPSNKVTEKGKYVELRCDPISGHTALYWYRQSLGQGPEFLIYFQGTGAADDSGLPNDRFFAVRPEGSVSTLKIQRTERGDSAVYLCASSRTSFLSTDTQYFGPGTRLTVL.

This rearrangement joins TRBV12-3 or TRBV12-4 to TRBJ2-1; D may be TRBD2 (6 bases). Trimming took 10 bases from V and 4 from J, leaving 14 bases between them. The CDR3 has 13 residues. This chain's CDR3 is CATGGMAYNEQFF. The DNA of the CDR3 is TGTGCCACCGGGGGAATGGCGTACAATGAGCAGTTCTTC.

This clonotype occurred a few times. The chain carries TRBV15 and TRBJ2-7; possibly TRBD2 for D (5 bases). This CDR3 comprises 13 residues. From germline, CDR1 is LNHNV and CDR2 YYDKDF (reference sequence). V shed 3 bases and J shed 1 base, with 7 bases lying between them. CDR3 bases: TGTGCCACCAGCAGCGAGGGTTCCTACGAGCAGTACTTC. This codes for CATSSEGSYEQYF.

The J gene is TRBJ2-7, the V gene TRBV18; TRBD1 is a possible D gene (7 bases). V was clipped by 6 bases and J by 4 bases, with 16 bases between them. The CDR3 consists of 14 residues. The germline V gene has CDR1 KGHSH and CDR2 LQKENI. The CDR3 sequence: CASSRTAGGYEQYF. CDR3 DNA: TGTGCCAGCTCCCGGACGGCAGGGGGGTACGAGCAGTACTTC.

This clonotype came up a few times. V usage is TRBV20-1 and J usage is TRBJ1-1; no firm D call. Trimming removed 2 bases at V and 1 base at J, with 8 bases between. The CDR3 spans 13 residues. Germline assignment: CDR1 DFQATT and CDR2 SNEGSKA (reference sequence). The CDR3 sequence: CSARTPGNTEAFF. CDR3 DNA sequence: TGCAGTGCTAGAACGCCGGGGAACACTGAAGCTTTCTTT.

The V and J genes are TRBV5-1 and TRBJ2-7; D is unclear. CDR3 length: 12 residues. Germline-derived CDR1 and CDR2 are SGHRS and YFSETQ. With 0 bases removed from V and 5 bases from J, the gap between germline ends came to 6 bases. In nucleotides, the CDR3 is TGCGCCAGCAGCTTGGAGGGCCACGAGCAGTACTTC. Translating gives CASSLEGHEQYF.

This sequence joins TRBV30 and TRBJ2-7; D not certain. The CDR3 totals 16 residues. Trimming took off 0 bases at V and 2 bases at J, with 17 bases between the two ends. CDR1 and CDR2 from the germline V gene are GTSNPN and SVGIG (reference sequence). The CDR3 sequence: CAWSVLLLLRPYEQYF. CDR3 sequence (DNA): TGTGCCTGGAGTGTACTGCTCCTATTGAGGCCCTACGAGCAGTACTTC. The full variable domain, completed using reference TRBV30 and TRBJ2-7, is SQTIHQWPATLVQPVGSPLSLECTVEGTSNPNLYWYRQAAGRGLQLLFYSVGIGQISSEVPQNLSASRPQDRQFILSSKKLLLSDSGFYLCAWSVLLLLRPYEQYFGPGTRLTVT.

This clonotype was seen a few times. The chain is built from TRBV12-3 or TRBV12-4 and TRBJ1-5; perhaps TRBD1 as D (6 bases). The CDR3 contains 15 residues. The V and J ends lost 1 base and 6 bases respectively, with 13 bases between them. The CDR3: CASSLGTGSGQPQHF. CDR3 sequence (DNA): TGTGCCAGCAGTTTAGGTACAGGGTCGGGTCAGCCCCAGCATTTT.

This clonotype was detected a few times. The chain combines TRBV10-1 with TRBJ2-1; tentatively, D is TRBD1 (5 bases). CDR1 is WNHNN and CDR2 is SYGVQD in the germline V gene (reference sequence). This CDR3 contains 18 residues. V lost 3 bases to trimming and J lost 6 bases, with 24 bases between them. The CDR3 sequence is CASSDPKGKAMAGNEQFF. In nucleotides, the CDR3 is TGCGCCAGCAGTGACCCGAAGGGGAAGGCTATGGCTGGCAATGAGCAGTTCTTC.

This clonotype occurred many times. The chain recombines TRBV25-1 with TRBJ2-2, with TRBD2 as a possible D gene (6 bases). This CDR3 is built from 15 residues. V dropped 0 bases and J dropped 7 bases, with 12 bases sitting between them. Germline V gene lookup returns CDR1 MGHDK and CDR2 SYGVNS. CDR3 protein: CASSEYRESGGELFF. CDR3 coding DNA: TGTGCCAGCAGTGAATACCGGGAGTCGGGCGGGGAGCTGTTTTTT.

This clonotype has only a few counts. V is TRBV6-5 and J is TRBJ1-6, with D unresolved. V lost 6 bases to trimming and J lost 6 bases, with 21 bases between them. Germline-derived CDR1 and CDR2 are MNHEY and SVGAGI. The CDR3 has 17 amino acids. The CDR3 protein is CASRTGQAGTGNSPLHF. The CDR3 DNA reads TGTGCCAGCAGAACTGGGCAGGCCGGCACGGGTAATTCACCCCTCCACTTT.

V gene TRBV20-1 combines with J gene TRBJ1-2; tentatively, D is TRBD1 (6 bases). Germline V gives CDR1 DFQATT, CDR2 SNEGSKA (reference sequence). The CDR3 consists of 13 residues. With 4 bases removed from V and 8 bases from J, the gap between germline ends came to 17 bases. As DNA, the CDR3 is TGCAGTGCTACCCTCCCAGGGGAACGGGGCTACACCTTC. Amino acids: CSATLPGERGYTF.

The rearrangement links TRBV27 to TRBJ2-7; the match to TRBD2 covers 10 bases. The germline V gene encodes CDR1 MNHEY and CDR2 SMNVEV (reference sequence). The V segment lost 5 bases and the J segment 4 bases; nucleotides outside the gene matches: 5. The CDR3 has 14 amino acids. In nucleotides, the CDR3 is TGTGCCAGCAGTAAGACTAGCGGGCCTTACGAGCAGTACTTC. Translation: CASSKTSGPYEQYF.

The rearrangement uses TRBV30 and TRBJ2-3, with 9 bases that match TRBD1. V shed 2 bases, J shed 4 bases, and the junction held 7 bases outside the gene matches. This CDR3 has 15 residues. The germline V gene has CDR1 GTSNPN and CDR2 SVGIG (reference sequence). This CDR3 is CAWSPGDRDSDTQYF. The CDR3 region has the DNA TGTGCCTGGAGTCCCGGGGACAGGGATTCAGATACGCAGTATTTT.

This clonotype was observed a handful of times. The rearrangement uses TRBV12-3 or TRBV12-4 and TRBJ2-5; weak D call: TRBD2 (6 bases). V shed 2 bases and J shed 1 base, with 20 bases lying between them. The CDR3 has 18 amino acids. CDR3 bases: TGTGCCAGCAGTTTAAGCGCATTTCGGACTACTAGCCAAGAGACCCAGTACTTC. Translating it yields CASSLSAFRTTSQETQYF.

This clonotype came up a few times. DNA for the CDR3: TGTGCCAGCAGCTTGTATGGATGGCGGGTGCAACATAGGAATGAGCAGTTCTTC. It specifies CASSLYGWRVQHRNEQFF. The chain combines TRBV5-4 with TRBJ2-1, with D possibly matching TRBD2 (5 bases). Germline V lookup: CDR1 SGHNT, CDR2 YYREEE (reference sequence). Trimming left V 1 base short and J 7 bases short, with 24 bases between. This CDR3 spans 18 amino acids.